These T cell receptor beta chains were read from a single sample in a study of blood T cell repertoires in COVID-19. TCRdb's table, derived via immunoSEQ multiplex PCR, lists solely in-frame clones and lacks some. The profile covers about 430,000 clones, with over 85% appearing a single time and 0.8% to 0.85% taken by the ten largest. The sequenced sample consisted of peripheral blood. The receptors come from a man younger than 30 with COVID-19, enrolled during active disease. Each CDR3 is given without its conserved first and last residue. A D gene is named only where the DNA matches it firmly.

TRBV29-1 | - | SVDGGGDTQY
TRBV6-6 | TRBD2 | ASTQDGTNFGETQY
TRBV5-1 | TRBD2 | ASSLLAGGYEQY
TRBV11-2 | - | ASSPRNTGELF
TRBV20-1 | TRBD1 | SASGQGAGNEQF
TRBV7-9 | TRBD1 | ASSLDRANYGYT
TRBV4-1 | TRBD1 | ASSQVLDRDYEQY
TRBV2 | TRBD1 | ASRNSGTERYNEQF
TRBV7-6 | TRBD2 | ASSRLGLAGGRTDTQY
TRBV6-5 | - | ASSPGQEAF
TRBV7-8 | - | ASSVAGGPPVVGTDTQY
TRBV7-2 | TRBD2 | ASSLRRESGELF
TRBV19 | - | ASSIGGVSGNTIY
TRBV2 | - | ASSGLGARGGGNEQF
TRBV11-3 | TRBD1 | ASSTGQVNTEAF
TRBV3-1/TRBV3-2 | TRBD1 | ASSQDATGDLGGYT
TRBV6-5 | TRBD2 | ASSYSTSGAETV
TRBV27 | TRBD1 | ASSLSGQGAYEQY
TRBV3-1/TRBV3-2 | - | ASKNINTGELF
TRBV7-9 | - | ASSLGGLGTGNTEAF
TRBV3-1/TRBV3-2 | - | ASSQGRGAKETQY
TRBV6-5 | - | ASLSWQKTEAF
TRBV14 | TRBD1 | ASRNSGGAKNIQY
TRBV23-1 | TRBD1 | ASSQNTGGARRTEAF
TRBV7-6 | TRBD1 | ASRNRTGSSYNEQF
TRBV12-5 | TRBD1 | ASALQGGSEAF
TRBV10-3 | - | AISETNRATNEKLF
TRBV5-4 | - | ASSSPGAYEQY
TRBV4-2 | TRBD2 | ASSQEGLAGIYNEQF
TRBV5-4 | - | ASSTGRDSGNTIY
TRBV5-4 | - | ASSPVGGQPYEQY
TRBV7-9 | - | ASSLSGDQPQH
TRBV2 | TRBD1 | ASSESQGVAGYT
TRBV3-1/TRBV3-2 | - | ASSQDHGLSSYNEQF
TRBV9 | TRBD2 | ASSLGLAREEGELF
TRBV7-6 | TRBD1 | ASSLSGGDDGELF
TRBV15 | TRBD1 | ATSRARTGGNEQY
TRBV28 | - | ASSWGVRSSGNTIY
TRBV30 | - | AWRAAHGYT
TRBV5-4 | TRBD2 | ASSIGTSGPQY
TRBV11-3 | TRBD1 | ASSYQGVSTGELF
TRBV25-1 | TRBD1 | ASSETGRGQERKLF
TRBV9 | - | ASSVTGRVGETQY
TRBV11-2 | - | ASSFLEGPYNEQF
TRBV30 | - | AWGQGGDTDTQY
TRBV6-5 | TRBD1 | ASSYGTARTGELF
TRBV14 | - | ASSYFTYSYNEQF
TRBV4-1 | TRBD1 | ASSQGQGPPYNEQF
TRBV30 | - | AWSRTDSRYEKLF
TRBV7-9 | - | ASSAPGQRNTEAF
TRBV6-1 | - | ASSSQINQPQH
TRBV6-6 | TRBD1 | ASSQGQGVEKLF
TRBV5-4 | - | ASSLGGGTGAYEQY
TRBV2 | - | ASKGKWSYEQY
TRBV6-5 | - | ASSYWQSSGANVLT
TRBV2 | TRBD2 | ASSEQRGVPYEQY
TRBV14 | - | ASSQRADLRVDEQF
TRBV5-5 | - | ASSLDFRQEHSPLH
TRBV5-6 | TRBD1 | ASSLGGQGYSSPLH
TRBV24-1 | - | ATSPRAGHEQY